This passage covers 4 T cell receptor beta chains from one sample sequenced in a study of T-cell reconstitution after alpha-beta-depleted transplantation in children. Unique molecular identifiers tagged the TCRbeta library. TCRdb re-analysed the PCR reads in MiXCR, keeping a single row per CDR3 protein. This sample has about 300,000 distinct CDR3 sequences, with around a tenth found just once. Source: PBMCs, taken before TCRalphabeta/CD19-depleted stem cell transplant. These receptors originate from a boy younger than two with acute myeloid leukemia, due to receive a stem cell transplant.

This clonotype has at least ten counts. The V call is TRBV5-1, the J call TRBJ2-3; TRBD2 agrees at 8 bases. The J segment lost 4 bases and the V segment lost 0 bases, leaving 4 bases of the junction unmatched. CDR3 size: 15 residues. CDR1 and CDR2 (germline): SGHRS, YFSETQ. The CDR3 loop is CASSLDGRAPDTQYF. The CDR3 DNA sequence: TGCGCCAGCAGCTTGGACGGGAGGGCCCCAGATACGCAGTATTTT. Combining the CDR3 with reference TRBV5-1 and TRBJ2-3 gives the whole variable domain KAGVTQTPRYLIKTRGQQVTLSCSPISGHRSVSWYQQTPGQGLQFLFEYFSETQRNKGNFPGRFSGRQFSNSRSEMNVSTLELGDSALYLCASSLDGRAPDTQYFGPGTRLTVL.

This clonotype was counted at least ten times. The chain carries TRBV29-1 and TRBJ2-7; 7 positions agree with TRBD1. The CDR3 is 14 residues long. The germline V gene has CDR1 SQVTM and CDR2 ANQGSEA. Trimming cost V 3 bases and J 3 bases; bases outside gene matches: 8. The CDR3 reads CSVELEGQLYEQYF. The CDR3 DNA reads TGCAGCGTTGAGCTCGAGGGACAGCTCTACGAGCAGTACTTC.

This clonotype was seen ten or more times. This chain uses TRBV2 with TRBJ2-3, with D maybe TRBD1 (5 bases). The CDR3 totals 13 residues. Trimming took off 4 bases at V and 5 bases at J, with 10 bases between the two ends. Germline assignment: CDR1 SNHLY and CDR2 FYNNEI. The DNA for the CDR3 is TGTGCCAGCAGTGTTAGTAGGGGAGATACGCAGTATTTT. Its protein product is CASSVSRGDTQYF.

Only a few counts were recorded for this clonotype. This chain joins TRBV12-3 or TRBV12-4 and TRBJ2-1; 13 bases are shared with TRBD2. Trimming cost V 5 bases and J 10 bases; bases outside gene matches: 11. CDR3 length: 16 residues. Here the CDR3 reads CASSPGTSGIMVEQFF. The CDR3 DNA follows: TGTGCCAGCAGTCCAGGGACTAGCGGGATTATGGTAGAGCAGTTCTTC.